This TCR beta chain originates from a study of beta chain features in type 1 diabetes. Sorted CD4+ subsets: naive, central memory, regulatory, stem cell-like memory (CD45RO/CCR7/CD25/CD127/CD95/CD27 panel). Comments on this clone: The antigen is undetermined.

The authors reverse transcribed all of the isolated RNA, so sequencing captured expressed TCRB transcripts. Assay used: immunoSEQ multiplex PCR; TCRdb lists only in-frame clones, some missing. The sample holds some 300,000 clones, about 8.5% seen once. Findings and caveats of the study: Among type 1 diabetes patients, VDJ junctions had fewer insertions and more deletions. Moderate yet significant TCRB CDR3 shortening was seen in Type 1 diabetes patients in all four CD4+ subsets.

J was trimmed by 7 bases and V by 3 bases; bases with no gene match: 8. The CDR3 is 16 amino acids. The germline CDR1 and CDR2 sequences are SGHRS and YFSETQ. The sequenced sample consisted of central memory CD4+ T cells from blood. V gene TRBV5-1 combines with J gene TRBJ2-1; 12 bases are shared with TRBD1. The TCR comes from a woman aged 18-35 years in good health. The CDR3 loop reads CASSSQGQGAGNEQFF. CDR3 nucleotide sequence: TGCGCCAGCAGCTCCCAGGGACAGGGGGCAGGGAATGAGCAGTTCTTC.